This T cell receptor beta chain is from a study of cytomegalovirus exposure and HLA in healthy donors. Looking at the study overall: The study's early data release held 75 million to 95 million unique TCRs from HLA-typed donors.

Per the germline V gene, CDR1 is GTSNPN and CDR2 is SVGIG (reference sequence). The CDR3 is 13 residues long. Trimming took 5 bases from V and 0 from J, leaving 8 bases between them. Study outcomes and limitations: Cytomegalovirus association was assigned to more than 150 TCR beta chains. It has been reported that TCR beta sequences accurately predicted the HLA-A and HLA-B alleles of most subjects.

Both 60 Vbeta primers and 13 Jbeta primers went into the PCR. Clones were read by immunoSEQ multiplex PCR, and TCRdb kept only the in-frame ones, dropping some. The repertoire consists of 130,000 to 150,000 clones, with approximately 84% occurring once and the leading ten covering roughly 10%. A word on this clone: Antigen specificity is unknown.

This receptor was obtained from a woman aged 60-75 years in good health and CMV-seropositive. The specimen was PBMCs. This chain links TRBV30 with TRBJ1-5; D is perhaps TRBD1 (5 bases). The CDR3 bases are TGTGCCTGGGCAGACAGTAGCAATCAGCCCCAGCATTTT. It encodes CAWADSSNQPQHF.